The T cell receptor beta chain described here comes from a study of T cells after yellow fever vaccination. A single record per CDR3 protein comes from TCRdb applying MiXCR to the 5' RACE reads. Of approximately 96,000 distinct CDR3 sequences listed, approximately 8.4% are singletons. Study observations and caveats: Detected again after the booster were most primary-vaccination clones, at almost 97% CD4 and 88% CD8. Within FACS-sorted repertoires, abundant clonotypes contaminating from the bulk population could be present. Some clonotypes, a small share, were shared between CD4 and CD8 compartments.

This CDR3 has 15 amino acids. Trimming took 4 bases from V and 2 from J, leaving 9 bases between them. Germline V lookup: CDR1 MNHEY, CDR2 SMNVEV (reference sequence). The sequencing here drew on CD8+ T cells not binding an NS4B(214-222) dextramer, sorted from PBMCs, taken roughly 14 days after the first yellow fever vaccination. This sequence joins TRBV27 and TRBJ1-6, with D perhaps matching TRBD1 (5 bases). The TCR originated in a young man who received the YFV17D yellow fever vaccine. The CDR3 region has the DNA TGTGCCAGCAGTTCCGGGACGGCCTATAATTCACCCCTCCACTTT. It codes for CASSSGTAYNSPLHF.